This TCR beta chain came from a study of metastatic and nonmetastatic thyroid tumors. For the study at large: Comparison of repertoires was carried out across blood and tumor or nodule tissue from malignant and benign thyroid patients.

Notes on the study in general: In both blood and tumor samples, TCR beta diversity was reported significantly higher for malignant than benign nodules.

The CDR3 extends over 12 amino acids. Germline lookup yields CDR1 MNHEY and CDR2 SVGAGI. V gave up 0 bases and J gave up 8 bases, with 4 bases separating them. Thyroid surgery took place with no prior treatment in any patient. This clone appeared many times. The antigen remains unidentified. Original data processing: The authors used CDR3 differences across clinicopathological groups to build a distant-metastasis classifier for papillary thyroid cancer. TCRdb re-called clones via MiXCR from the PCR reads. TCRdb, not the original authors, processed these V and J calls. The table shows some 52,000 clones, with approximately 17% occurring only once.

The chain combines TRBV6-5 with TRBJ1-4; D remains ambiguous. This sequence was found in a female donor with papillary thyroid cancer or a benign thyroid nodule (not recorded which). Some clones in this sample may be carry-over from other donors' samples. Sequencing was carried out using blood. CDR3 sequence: CASSYSPEKLFF. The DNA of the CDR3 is TGTGCCAGCAGTTACTCACCGGAAAAACTGTTTTTT.